The 20 T cell receptor beta chains given below trace back to one sample, sequenced in a study of immune evolution from preneoplasia to lung adenocarcinoma. Repertoires were generated with immunoSEQ multiplex PCR, while TCRdb's copy carries only in-frame clones and drops some. This table holds around 16,000 clones, approximately 86% found once. Sequencing input: FFPE invasive lung adenocarcinoma tissue. These receptor sequences come from a person aged 70 to 80 with invasive lung adenocarcinoma.

The chain joins TRBV19 to TRBJ2-1, with no clear D. This CDR3 has 16 amino acids. Trimming removed 1 base from V and 0 bases from J, with 10 bases in between. Germline V gives CDR1 LNHDA, CDR2 SQIVND (reference sequence). CDR3 amino acids: CASSIAAWSSYNEQFF. In nucleotides, the CDR3 is TGTGCCAGTAGTATAGCGGCTTGGAGCTCCTACAATGAGCAGTTCTTC.

The rearrangement uses TRBV23-1 and TRBJ1-5; no definite D call. TRBV23-1 is an ORF for which the function is uncertain. V gave up 7 bases and J gave up 5 bases, with 0 bases separating them. The CDR3 is 9 residues long. The CDR3 loop reads CASNQPQHF. CDR3 in DNA: TGCGCCAGCAATCAGCCCCAGCATTTT.

The rearrangement joins TRBV6-1 to TRBJ2-7; D is ambiguous. Between the trimmed V and J ends, which lost 4 bases and 4 bases, there was a span of 2 bases. Per the germline V gene, CDR1 is MNHNS and CDR2 is SASEGT. This CDR3 has 10 residues. CDR3 coding DNA: TGTGCCAGCAGTGCATACGAGCAGTACTTC. Translation gives CASSAYEQYF.

The chain employs TRBV7-9 and TRBJ1-5; weak D call: TRBD1 (5 bases). V was pared by 3 bases and J by 3 bases, with 12 bases between. Germline V gene sequence: CDR1 SEHNR, CDR2 FQNEAQ (reference sequence). The CDR3 contains 15 residues. The CDR3 loop reads CASSFGDGINQPQHF. The DNA for the CDR3 is TGTGCCAGCAGCTTTGGGGACGGTATCAATCAGCCCCAGCATTTT.

The chain is built from TRBV15 and TRBJ1-4; D is undetermined. CDR1 LNHNV and CDR2 YYDKDF come from the germline V gene (reference sequence). V lost 0 bases and J 6 bases, leaving 14 bases between the germline ends. There are 16 residues in the CDR3. As DNA, the CDR3 is TGTGCCACCAGCAGAGATGGTGGCTTTTCGGATGAAAAACTGTTTTTT. Translating it yields CATSRDGGFSDEKLFF.

The J gene is TRBJ2-7, the V gene TRBV14, with 9 nucleotides matching TRBD1. The V segment lost 4 bases and the J segment 12 bases; nucleotides outside the gene matches: 13. This CDR3 has 14 amino acids. Germline CDR1 SGHDN, CDR2 FVKESK. CDR3 coding DNA: TGTGCCAGCAGCCCCCAACAGGGGGCCCTGGCTCGGTACTTC. Its protein product is CASSPQQGALARYF. The full variable domain, with the rest looked up from reference TRBV14 and TRBJ2-7, is EAGVTQFPSHSVIEKGQTVTLRCDPISGHDNLYWYRRVMGKEIKFLLHFVKESKQDESGMPNNRFLAERTGGTYSTLKVQPAELEDSGVYFCASSPQQGALARYFGPGTRLTVT.

This chain links TRBV23-1 with TRBJ1-1; TRBD1 matches 9 bases. TRBV23-1 is an ORF for which the function is uncertain. CDR3 length: 14 residues. Trimming cost V 3 bases and J 4 bases; bases outside gene matches: 3. This CDR3 is CASSQIQGATEAFF. For the CDR3, the DNA is TGCGCCAGCAGTCAGATACAGGGGGCCACTGAAGCTTTCTTT.

The count of this clone is one. V and J are TRBV2 and TRBJ2-2; 10 nucleotides agree with TRBD2. CDR3 size: 17 residues. Per germline, CDR1 SNHLY and CDR2 FYNNEI. Trimming cost V 8 bases and J 3 bases; bases outside gene matches: 12. The DNA of the CDR3 is TGTGCCAGCGCAGCTCTAGCGGGAGAGTCGGACACCGGGGAGCTGTTTTTT. This gives the protein CASAALAGESDTGELFF.

The chain carries TRBV27 and TRBJ2-7; tentative D call: TRBD1 (5 bases). Germline V gives CDR1 MNHEY, CDR2 SMNVEV (reference sequence). Between the trimmed V and J ends, which lost 3 bases and 2 bases, there was a span of 8 bases. This CDR3 has 13 amino acids. The CDR3 is CASSFGHTYEQYF. CDR3 DNA: TGTGCCAGCAGTTTCGGACACACCTACGAGCAGTACTTC.

The chain combines TRBV7-9 with TRBJ1-2, with D perhaps matching TRBD1 (6 bases). The CDR3 totals 15 residues. The germline V gene encodes CDR1 SEHNR and CDR2 FQNEAQ (reference sequence). V gave up 5 bases and J gave up 7 bases, with 20 bases separating them. The CDR3: CASSPRTVSLGGYTF. The CDR3 bases are TGTGCCAGCAGCCCCCGGACAGTCTCTCTTGGTGGCTACACCTTC.

Here the CDR3 DNA reads TGTGCCACCAGCAGAGGGAGGGACAGGGTATACGAGCAGTACTTC. This gives the protein CATSRGRDRVYEQYF. V is TRBV15 and J is TRBJ2-7; 9 bases align to TRBD1. Trimming at V came to 1 base and at J to 4 bases, leaving 5 bases not matched to a gene. In germline, CDR1 is LNHNV, CDR2 YYDKDF (reference sequence). The length of the CDR3 is 15 residues.

The chain recombines TRBV5-1 with TRBJ2-3; D gene ambiguous. V was cut by 0 bases and J by 0 bases, with 5 bases left in between. Germline CDR1 SGHRS, CDR2 YFSETQ. The CDR3 contains 14 residues. The chain's CDR3 is CASSLGGSTDTQYF. The CDR3, as DNA: TGCGCCAGCAGCTTGGGCGGAAGCACAGATACGCAGTATTTT.

The chain has TRBV28 and TRBJ2-7; no clear D. CDR1 and CDR2 from the germline V gene are MDHEN and SYDVKM. Trimming took 6 bases from V and 2 from J, leaving 14 bases between them. The CDR3 is 14 residues long. CDR3 nucleotides: TGTGCCAGCAGACGCCTGACCGGCACCTACGAGCAGTACTTC. As protein: CASRRLTGTYEQYF.

The chain combines TRBV11-2 with TRBJ2-2, with 10 bases lining up with TRBD2. Trimming removed 1 base from V and 1 base from J; junction bases left unmatched: 6. The CDR3 is made up of 18 amino acids. Germline values: CDR1 SGHAT, CDR2 FQNNGV. The CDR3 spells CASSLGPRLAGNTGELFF. The CDR3 region has the DNA TGTGCCAGCAGCTTAGGCCCGAGACTAGCGGGGAACACCGGGGAGCTGTTTTTT.

This clone was recorded a few times. The chain's CDR3 is CASSYDRGSEQFF. DNA for the CDR3: TGTGCCAGCAGTTACGACAGGGGAAGTGAGCAGTTCTTC. The chain links TRBV6-6 to TRBJ2-1; 8 bases fit TRBD1. Trimming removed 2 bases from V and 9 bases from J; junction bases left unmatched: 3. Germline V gene data show CDR1 as MNHNY and CDR2 as SVGAGI (reference sequence). The CDR3 extends over 13 amino acids.

The count of this clone is one. The rearrangement links TRBV11-3 to TRBJ1-1; TRBD1 might be the D (6 bases). CDR3 size: 14 residues. V dropped 1 base and J dropped 1 base, with 7 bases sitting between them. Germline lookup yields CDR1 SGHNT and CDR2 YENEEA. The CDR3 DNA is TGTGCCAGCAGCTTAGGACAGGCGAACACTGAAGCTTTCTTT. Translation: CASSLGQANTEAFF.

The rearrangement uses TRBV6-1 and TRBJ2-1; D may match TRBD1 or TRBD2 (5 bases each). Trimming cost V 5 bases and J 5 bases, with 13 bases left between them. Germline V gene lookup returns CDR1 MNHNS and CDR2 SASEGT. The CDR3 has 14 amino acids. CDR3 DNA sequence: TGTGCCAGCAGTCTTCCGGGGCAGAACAATGAGCAGTTCTTC. Its translation: CASSLPGQNNEQFF.

The chain uses TRBV18 and TRBJ2-1; D gene unclear. V was pared by 3 bases and J by 5 bases, with 17 bases between. Germline loops: CDR1 KGHSH, CDR2 LQKENI. There are 16 residues in the CDR3. The CDR3 DNA follows: TGTGCCAGCTCACCTCTCGTTGGGTCGATTAACAATGAGCAGTTCTTC. Protein product: CASSPLVGSINNEQFF.

This clone was observed a handful of times. The chain links TRBV29-1 to TRBJ2-1, with 7 positions matching TRBD2. V dropped 6 bases and J dropped 3; count of bases not matched to a gene: 11. Germline CDR1 SQVTM, CDR2 ANQGSEA. This CDR3 region has 15 residues. CDR3 amino acids: CSVGRGDLNYNEQFF. As DNA, the CDR3 is TGCAGCGTCGGACGGGGGGACTTAAACTACAATGAGCAGTTCTTC.

The CDR3 sequence: CASRRDSSLAYSYEQYF. The DNA of the CDR3 is TGCGCCAGCAGACGGGACAGCTCCCTGGCCTACTCCTACGAGCAGTACTTC. The V gene is TRBV4-1, the J gene TRBJ2-7; 7 bases match TRBD1. The ends lost 6 bases at V and 0 bases at J; junction bases unmatched: 14. Germline V gene lookup returns CDR1 MGHRA and CDR2 YSYEKL. CDR3 size: 17 residues.